This T cell receptor beta chain was identified in a study of blood T cell repertoires in COVID-19. As for the study in general: COVID-19 samples collected from the United States, Italy and Spain covered acute and convalescent phases. In each case, the material was cDNA or gDNA derived from T cells, B-cell-depleted T cells, or PBMCs.

Under the authors' procedure: Nucleated cell number was recorded as an estimate derived from reference gene primer amplification. Profiling relied on immunoSEQ multiplex PCR, and the TCRdb table lists in-frame clones only, not all of them. That table supplies the V and J calls and clone size; D and trimming were determined from the DNA. The sample holds approximately 270,000 clones, roughly 83% seen once. The germline V gene has CDR1 SGHRS and CDR2 YFSETQ. The V and J ends lost 2 bases and 0 bases respectively, with 10 bases between them. The CDR3 sequence is 15 residues long. This clone occurred once.

V usage is TRBV5-1 and J usage is TRBJ2-3; D perhaps matches TRBD2 (6 bases). Material: peripheral blood. The receptor comes from a man older than 75 with acute or convalescent COVID-19. The CDR3 sequence: CASSFGGSSTDTQYF. CDR3 in DNA: TGCGCCAGCAGCTTTGGGGGGTCTAGCACAGATACGCAGTATTTT.